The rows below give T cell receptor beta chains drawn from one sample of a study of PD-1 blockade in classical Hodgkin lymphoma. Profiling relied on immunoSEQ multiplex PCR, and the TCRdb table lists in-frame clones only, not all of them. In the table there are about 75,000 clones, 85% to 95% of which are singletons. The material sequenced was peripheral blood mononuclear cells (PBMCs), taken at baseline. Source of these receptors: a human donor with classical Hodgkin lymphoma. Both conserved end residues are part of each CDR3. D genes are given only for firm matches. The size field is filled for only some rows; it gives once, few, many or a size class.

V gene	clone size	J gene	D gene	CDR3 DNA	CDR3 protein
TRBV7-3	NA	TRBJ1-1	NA	TGTGCCAGCAGCTACGGGAGGGTGGGCCAGGGGAGCACTGAAGCTTTCTTT	CASSYGRVGQGSTEAFF
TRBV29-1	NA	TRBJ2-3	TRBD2	TGCAGCGTTGGCGACCTGTCTAGCGGGGCAGATACGCAGTATTTT	CSVGDLSSGADTQYF
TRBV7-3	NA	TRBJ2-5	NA	TGTGCCAGCAGCCCAGGAGCAGGGCTAGAGACCCAGTACTTC	CASSPGAGLETQYF
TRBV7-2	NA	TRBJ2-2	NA	TGTGCCAGCAGCTTAGTAGTGGCTGGGGAGCTGTTTTTT	CASSLVVAGELFF
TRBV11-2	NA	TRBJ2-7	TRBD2	TGTGCCAGCAGCTTAGGGGCGGGGGTGTGGGAGCAGTACTTC	CASSLGAGVWEQYF
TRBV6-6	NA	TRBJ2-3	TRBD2	TGTGCCAGCAGTTACTCGATAGCGGGGACAGATACGCAGTATTTT	CASSYSIAGTDTQYF
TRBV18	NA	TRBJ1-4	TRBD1	TGTGCCAGCTCACCACCGGGGGACAGGGCCAGTGAAAAACTGTTTTTT	CASSPPGDRASEKLFF
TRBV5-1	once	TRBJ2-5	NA	TGCGCCAGCAGCTATACCAGGTGGGGTGAGGAGACCCAGTACTTC	CASSYTRWGEETQYF
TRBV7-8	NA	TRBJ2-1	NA	TGTGCCAGCAGCCGTGATGTGGACAAGCACTATGAGCAGTTCTTC	CASSRDVDKHYEQFF
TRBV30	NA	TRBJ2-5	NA	TGTGCCTGGAGTGTACGACAGAATCAACAAGAGACCCAGTACTTC	CAWSVRQNQQETQYF
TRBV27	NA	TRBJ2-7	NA	TGTGCCAGCAGTTTCGGGGGAGCTGACTACGAGCAGTACTTC	CASSFGGADYEQYF
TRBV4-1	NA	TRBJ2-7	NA	TGCGCCAGCAGCCAAGATTTGAACGCCATCGGGTCCTACGAGCAGTACTTC	CASSQDLNAIGSYEQYF
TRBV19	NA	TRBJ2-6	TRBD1	TGTGCCAGTAGTATACCGACAGGGGCGCTTAGGTGGGCCAACGTCCTGACTTTC	CASSIPTGALRWANVLTF
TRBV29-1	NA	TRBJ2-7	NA	TGCAGCGTTGAAGATATCATTTCCTACGAGCAGTACTTC	CSVEDIISYEQYF
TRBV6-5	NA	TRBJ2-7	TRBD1	TGTGCCAGCAGCCAAAGACAGGGGAAAGCCTACGAGCAGTACTTC	CASSQRQGKAYEQYF
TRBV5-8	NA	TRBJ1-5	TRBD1	TGTGCCAGCAGCTTGGGTACAGGGGTAATCCTTCCCCAGCATTTT	CASSLGTGVILPQHF
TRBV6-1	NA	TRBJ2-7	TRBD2	TGTGCCAGCGACGCCGCGGGACTAAAATACGAGCAGTACTTC	CASDAAGLKYEQYF
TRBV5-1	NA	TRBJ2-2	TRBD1	TGCGCCAGCAGCGTCGGACAGGGGCTTGGCGGGGAGCTGTTTTTT	CASSVGQGLGGELFF
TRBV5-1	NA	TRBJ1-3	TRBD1	TGCGCCAGCAGCTTGGGACAGGGGGTTGGAAACACCATATATTTT	CASSLGQGVGNTIYF
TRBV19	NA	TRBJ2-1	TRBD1	TGTGCCAGTAGTCCTTTGACAGGGGCGGATGAGCAGTTCTTC	CASSPLTGADEQFF
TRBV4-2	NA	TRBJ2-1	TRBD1	TGTGCCAGCAGCCAAGGGGACAGGGGTGGTTTGGATGAGCAGTTCTTC	CASSQGDRGGLDEQFF
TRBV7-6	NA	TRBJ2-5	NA	TGTGCCAGCAGCTTAGCGAAGGGAGAGACCCAGTACTTC	CASSLAKGETQYF
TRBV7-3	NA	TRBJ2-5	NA	TGTGCCAGCAGCTTAAGCGCCGGACTCCGGCAGACCCAGTACTTC	CASSLSAGLRQTQYF
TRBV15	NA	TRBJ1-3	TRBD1	TGTGCCACCAGCAGACCCCGGGACAGGCCTGGAAACACCATATATTTT	CATSRPRDRPGNTIYF
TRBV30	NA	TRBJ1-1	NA	TGTGCCTGGGCGGAAGGGCGGCGTGAAGCTTTCTTT	CAWAEGRREAFF
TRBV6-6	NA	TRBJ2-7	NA	TGTGCCAGCACCGTCAAATGGGGCCCCTACGAGCAGTACTTC	CASTVKWGPYEQYF
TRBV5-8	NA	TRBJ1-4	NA	TGTGCCAGCAGCGCAGCAGGGGTGGGGAATGAAAAACTGTTTTTT	CASSAAGVGNEKLFF
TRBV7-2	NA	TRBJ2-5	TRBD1	TGTGCCAGCAGCCCCCCGAGGGACAGGGAGACCCAGTACTTC	CASSPPRDRETQYF
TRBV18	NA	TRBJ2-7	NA	TGTGCCAGCTCACCATCCCGGACAGCTTTCTACGAGCAGTACTTC	CASSPSRTAFYEQYF
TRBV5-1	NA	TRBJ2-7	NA	TGCGCCAGCAACGGAGGGGCCCTCGGCAGCTCCTACGAGCAGTACTTC	CASNGGALGSSYEQYF
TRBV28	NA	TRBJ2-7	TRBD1	TGTGCCAGCAGTCCAGGACAGGATATTTACGAGCAGTACTTC	CASSPGQDIYEQYF
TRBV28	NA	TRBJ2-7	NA	TGTGCCAGCAGTTTGGGGTCGAACTCCTACGAGCAGTACTTC	CASSLGSNSYEQYF
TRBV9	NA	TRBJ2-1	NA	TGTGCCAGCAGCACCGGACACGCCGATGAGCAGTTCTTC	CASSTGHADEQFF
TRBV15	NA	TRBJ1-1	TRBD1	TGTGCCACCAGCACCCTCCAGACAGGGGGCACAGACACTGAAGCTTTCTTT	CATSTLQTGGTDTEAFF
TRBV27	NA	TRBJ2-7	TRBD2	TGTGCCAGCAGTTTAGGCGGGGGTTTTTCCTACGAGCAGTACTTC	CASSLGGGFSYEQYF
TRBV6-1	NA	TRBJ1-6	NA	TGTGCCAGCAGTCAAGTGGGGCGGAGCTCCTATAATTCACCCCTCCACTTT	CASSQVGRSSYNSPLHF
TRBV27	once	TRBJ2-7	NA	TGTGCCAGCAGTTTATGGGCACAGAGGGCGTCCGAGCAGTACTTC	CASSLWAQRASEQYF
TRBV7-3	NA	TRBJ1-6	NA	TGTGCCAGCAGCTTAACGTCTCGCGATTCACCCCTCCACTTT	CASSLTSRDSPLHF
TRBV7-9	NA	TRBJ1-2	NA	TGTGCCAGCAGCACTACAACGGGGCGGGGTGGCTACACCTTC	CASSTTTGRGGYTF
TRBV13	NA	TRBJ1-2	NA	TGTGCCAGCAGCTTAGAAATTTATGGCTACACCTTC	CASSLEIYGYTF
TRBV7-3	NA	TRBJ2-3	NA	TGTGCCAGCAGCTTAACATCTAGCTGGGGCACAGATACGCAGTATTTT	CASSLTSSWGTDTQYF
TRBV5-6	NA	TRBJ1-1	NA	TGTGCCAGCAGCTCGGGAATAGGACCGGCCCACACTGAAGCTTTCTTT	CASSSGIGPAHTEAFF
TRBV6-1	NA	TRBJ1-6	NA	TGTGCCGGTGGACGGAATTCACCCCTCCACTTT	CAGGRNSPLHF
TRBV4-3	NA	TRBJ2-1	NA	TGCGCCAGCAGCCAAGAATGGGTTGGGTGGTACAATGAGCAGTTCTTC	CASSQEWVGWYNEQFF
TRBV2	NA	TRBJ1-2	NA	TGTGCCAGCAGTGAAGCGCTTCTTGGCAGGGACTATGGCTACACCTTC	CASSEALLGRDYGYTF
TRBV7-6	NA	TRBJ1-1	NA	TGTGCCAGCAGCTTAGGGACATTCAACACTGAAGCTTTCTTT	CASSLGTFNTEAFF
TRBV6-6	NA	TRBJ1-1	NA	TGTGCCAGCAGTGAGGGACGAAACACTGAAGCTTTCTTT	CASSEGRNTEAFF
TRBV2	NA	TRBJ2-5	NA	TGTGCCAGCAGAGGACAGCCTTCGTACCAAGAGACCCAGTACTTC	CASRGQPSYQETQYF
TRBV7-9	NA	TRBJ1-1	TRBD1	TGTGCCAGCAGCCTCCAAAGTACAGGGGGCACTGAAGCTTTCTTT	CASSLQSTGGTEAFF
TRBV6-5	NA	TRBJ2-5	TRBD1	TGTGCCAGCACTCAACCAGGGGGTCTCGAGACCCAGTACTTC	CASTQPGGLETQYF
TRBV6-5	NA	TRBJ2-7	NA	TGTGCCAGCAGTTACTCGGCAGGGGCCTACGAGCAGTACTTC	CASSYSAGAYEQYF
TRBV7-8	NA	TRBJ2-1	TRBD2	TGTGCCAGCAGCTCAACGGGAGGATACAATGAGCAGTTCTTC	CASSSTGGYNEQFF
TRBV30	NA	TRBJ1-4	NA	TGTGCCTGGAGGCAACAGGTTAAGGGGAATGAAAAACTGTTTTTT	CAWRQQVKGNEKLFF
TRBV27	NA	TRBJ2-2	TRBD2	TGTGCCAGCAGTTTTCTGGGCGGGAGAGGGGACACCGGGGAGCTGTTTTTT	CASSFLGGRGDTGELFF
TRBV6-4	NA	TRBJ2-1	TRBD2	TGTGCCAGCAGTAAAACTAGCGAGGGTGATGGTGAGCAGTTCTTC	CASSKTSEGDGEQFF
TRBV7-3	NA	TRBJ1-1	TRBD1	TGTGCCAGCAGCTACGATGACAGGGGGGGAGCTTTCTTT	CASSYDDRGGAFF
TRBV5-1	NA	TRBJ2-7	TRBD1	TGCGCCAGCAGCTTTTCCGGGGACAGACGATATTACGAGCAGTACTTC	CASSFSGDRRYYEQYF
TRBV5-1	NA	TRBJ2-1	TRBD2	TGCGCCAGCAGCTTTACCCCACGTAGCGGGGGGGGATCCTACAATGAGCAGTTCTTC	CASSFTPRSGGGSYNEQFF
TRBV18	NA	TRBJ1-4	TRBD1	TGTGCCAGCTCTCTCGTCGGGCAGGGGGCAACTAATGAAAAACTGTTTTTT	CASSLVGQGATNEKLFF
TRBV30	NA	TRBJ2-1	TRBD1	TGTGCCTGGAGCCCCGGGACAGGCTCCTACAATGAGCAGTTCTTC	CAWSPGTGSYNEQFF